One and the same sample provided the 18 T cell receptor beta chains below, sequenced in a study of CD8 T cells in Susac syndrome. The RNA, about 0.5 to 1 ug, was put through reverse transcription using random hexamers. TCRdb redid the calling of the immunoSEQ multiplex PCR reads with MiXCR, one entry per CDR3 protein. The data show 75,000 to 95,000 distinct CDR3 sequences, around 90% seen once. Sequencing used CD8+ T cells from PBMCs. The source is a human donor with multiple sclerosis.

This sequence joins TRBV3-1 and TRBJ1-4; no clear D gene. CDR1 and CDR2 (germline): LGHDT, YNNKEL (reference sequence). The CDR3 is 16 amino acids. The V end was cut by 4 bases, the J end by 6 bases, with 18 bases between. The CDR3 sequence: CASSPTIGRHDEKLFF. The CDR3 coding sequence is TGTGCCAGCAGCCCCACCATTGGCAGGCACGATGAAAAACTGTTTTTT.

The chain is built from TRBV24-1 and TRBJ2-5, with D unclear. This CDR3 spans 14 amino acids. V was trimmed by 2 bases and J by 1 base, leaving 7 bases between them. The germline V gene has CDR1 KGHDR and CDR2 SFDVKD. The CDR3 DNA follows: TGTGCCACCAGTGATTGCCCCGTCCAAGAGACCCAGTACTTC. Translated: CATSDCPVQETQYF.

This clonotype was found once. V gene TRBV29-1 combines with J gene TRBJ2-3, with TRBD2 matching over 8 bases. The CDR3 extends over 15 amino acids. Looked up from germline, CDR1 is SQVTM and CDR2 is ANQGSEA. V trimming: 3 bases; J trimming: 3 bases; junction bases outside the gene matches: 8. The chain's CDR3 is CSVDWGAGETDTQYF. The CDR3 nucleotides are TGCAGCGTTGATTGGGGAGCGGGGGAGACAGATACGCAGTATTTT.

The chain is built from TRBV28 and TRBJ2-3; 15 bases are a match to TRBD2. V trimming: 6 bases; J trimming: 6 bases; junction bases outside the gene matches: 7. The CDR3 consists of 16 residues. Per the germline V gene, CDR1 is MDHEN and CDR2 is SYDVKM. As DNA, the CDR3 is TGTGCCAGCAGCTTCGGACTAGCGGGGGGGTGGGATACGCAGTATTTT. It codes for CASSFGLAGGWDTQYF.

The V call is TRBV13, the J call TRBJ2-7; D unclear. Trimming pared 4 bases from V and 6 bases from J, leaving 13 bases between. The CDR3 runs to 13 residues. Germline loops: CDR1 PRHDT, CDR2 FYEKMQ (reference sequence). The CDR3 region is CASSSTHNREQYF. The CDR3 DNA reads TGTGCCAGCAGCTCCACCCACAATCGCGAGCAGTACTTC.

The rearrangement uses TRBV5-1 and TRBJ2-1; D remains unclear. Trimming shortened V by 1 base and J by 6 bases, and 11 bases separated the two germline ends. Germline CDR1 reads SGHRS; CDR2 reads YFSETQ. The CDR3 sequence is 14 residues long. As DNA, the CDR3 is TGCGCCAGCAGCTTGTCTAGTTTTGGCAATGAGCAGTTCTTC. It is translated as CASSLSSFGNEQFF. The whole variable domain, filled in from reference TRBV5-1 and TRBJ2-1, reads KAGVTQTPRYLIKTRGQQVTLSCSPISGHRSVSWYQQTPGQGLQFLFEYFSETQRNKGNFPGRFSGRQFSNSRSEMNVSTLELGDSALYLCASSLSSFGNEQFFGPGTRLTVL.

This chain links TRBV23-1 with TRBJ1-4, with D perhaps TRBD1 (5 bases). TRBV23-1 is an ORF; its function is uncertain. The CDR3 contains 20 residues. The V end was cut by 4 bases, the J end by 0 bases, with 24 bases between. For the CDR3, the DNA is TGCGCCAGCAGTCTACCCCTGGGCAGGGAGGACACTCCAACTAATGAAAAACTGTTTTTT. Translated: CASSLPLGREDTPTNEKLFF.

The chain combines TRBV2 with TRBJ2-3; TRBD1 matches at 8 bases. The junction had 2 bases not matched to a gene; V was cut back by 7 bases and J by 5 bases. Per germline, CDR1 SNHLY and CDR2 FYNNEI. CDR3 length: 12 amino acids. In DNA form, the CDR3 reads TGTGCCAGCACGACAGGGGAAGATACGCAGTATTTT. It is translated as CASTTGEDTQYF.

The CDR3 loop reads CASSPRAGNTEAFF. The CDR3 region has the DNA TGTGCCAGCAGCCCCAGGGCAGGGAACACTGAAGCTTTCTTT. The V and J genes are TRBV7-9 and TRBJ1-1; perhaps TRBD1 as D (5 bases). Germline CDR1 is SEHNR and CDR2 is FQNEAQ (reference sequence). The CDR3 runs 14 residues. Trimming removed 5 bases at V and 1 base at J, with 11 bases between.

The chain couples TRBV12-3 or TRBV12-4 to TRBJ1-5, with D maybe TRBD1 (5 bases). V was trimmed by 6 bases and J by 3 bases, leaving 12 bases between them. CDR3 length: 14 residues. CDR3 nucleotide sequence: TGTGCCAGCAGCTTGGGGGTCTCCAATCAGCCCCAGCATTTT. Translation gives CASSLGVSNQPQHF.

The chain combines TRBV20-1 with TRBJ1-1; no definite D call. Germline assignment: CDR1 DFQATT and CDR2 SNEGSKA (reference sequence). The V end lost 3 bases, the J end lost 3 bases, and 14 bases lay between the germline ends. The CDR3 is 14 amino acids. The CDR3, as DNA: TGCAGTGCTAGTGCGTTCGGGAGATACACTGAAGCTTTCTTT. Its translation: CSASAFGRYTEAFF.

The V gene is TRBV19, the J gene TRBJ2-7, with TRBD2 as a possible D gene (5 bases). The CDR3 has 13 residues. Trimming shortened V by 3 bases and J by 5 bases, and 11 bases separated the two germline ends. CDR1 is LNHDA, CDR2 SQIVND, per germline (reference sequence). The CDR3 DNA reads as TGTGCCAGTAGTATGACCGGGATCGACGAGCAGTACTTC. Its translation is CASSMTGIDEQYF.

V usage is TRBV11-2 and J usage is TRBJ1-2; no firm D call. The CDR3 contains 11 residues. V lost 4 bases to trimming and J lost 8 bases, with 8 bases between them. Germline V lookup: CDR1 SGHAT, CDR2 FQNNGV. The CDR3 spells CASSSLSGYTF. The DNA of the CDR3 is TGTGCCAGCAGCTCCTTATCAGGCTACACCTTC.

The CDR3 DNA is TGTGCCAGTGGGACAGGGGCGGAGATGAACACTGAAGCTTTCTTT. As protein: CASGTGAEMNTEAFF. The chain is built from TRBV19 and TRBJ1-1, with 10 bases that match TRBD1. The germline CDR1 and CDR2 sequences are LNHDA and SQIVND (reference sequence). The V gene end was trimmed by 8 bases and the J gene end by 0 bases; junction bases not matched to a gene: 6. The CDR3 loop spans 15 amino acids.

This clonotype was picked up a small number of times. The J gene is TRBJ1-1, the V gene TRBV4-1, with D possibly TRBD1 on 5 matching bases. Trimming removed 0 bases at V and 3 bases at J, with 8 bases between. Germline CDR1 is MGHRA and CDR2 is YSYEKL. CDR3 length: 14 residues. The CDR3, as DNA: TGCGCCAGCAGCCAAGAGGGACTTTACACTGAAGCTTTCTTT. Its protein is CASSQEGLYTEAFF.

This clonotype was recorded only once. V is TRBV2 and J is TRBJ2-5; D remains ambiguous. In germline, CDR1 is SNHLY, CDR2 FYNNEI. This CDR3 is built from 13 residues. Trimming shortened V by 7 bases and J by 5 bases, and 14 bases separated the two germline ends. CDR3 nucleotides: TGTGCCAGCATTAGGGCGGAGAGCGAGACCCAGTACTTC. Its translation is CASIRAESETQYF.

V gene TRBV4-3 combines with J gene TRBJ1-2; 9 bases line up with TRBD1. Germline CDR1 is LGHNA and CDR2 is YSLEER. V shed 1 base, J shed 4 bases, and the junction held 13 bases outside the gene matches. The CDR3 is made up of 18 amino acids. CDR3 in DNA: TGCGCCAGCAGCCAAGGCGGAACAGGGGGCCTGAATGGCTATGGCTACACCTTC. Its translation is CASSQGGTGGLNGYGYTF.

The chain recombines TRBV19 with TRBJ1-1, with a tentative D call TRBD1 (6 bases). The CDR3 consists of 12 residues. Looked up from germline, CDR1 is LNHDA and CDR2 is SQIVND (reference sequence). Here the CDR3 reads CASRMGATEAFF. The DNA for the CDR3 is TGTGCTTCGCGGATGGGGGCCACTGAAGCTTTCTTT.